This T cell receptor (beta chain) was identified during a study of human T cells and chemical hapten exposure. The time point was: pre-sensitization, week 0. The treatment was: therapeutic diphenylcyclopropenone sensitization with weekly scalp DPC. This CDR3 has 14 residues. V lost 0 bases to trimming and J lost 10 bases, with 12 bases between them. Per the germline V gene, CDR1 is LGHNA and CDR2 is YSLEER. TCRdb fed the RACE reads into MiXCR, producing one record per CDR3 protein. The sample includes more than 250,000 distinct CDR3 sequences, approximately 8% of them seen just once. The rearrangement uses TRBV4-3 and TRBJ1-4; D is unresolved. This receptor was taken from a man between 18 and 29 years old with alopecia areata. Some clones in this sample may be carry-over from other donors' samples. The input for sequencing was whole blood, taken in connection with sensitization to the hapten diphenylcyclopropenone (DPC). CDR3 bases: TGCGCCAGCAGCCAAGAATCGACTTCCCGAAAACTGTTTTTT. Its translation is CASSQESTSRKLFF.